This T cell receptor (beta chain) appears in the sequencing data of a study of blood T cell repertoires in COVID-19. Looking at the study overall: Samples came from the United States, Italy and Spain, spanning acute and convalescent COVID-19. PBMCs, B-cell-depleted T cells, or T cells provided the cDNA or gDNA that made up the material.

This clone was recorded once. The CDR3 is 13 amino acids. Germline V lookup: CDR1 MNHEY, CDR2 SMNVEV (reference sequence). The V gene lost 8 bases and the J gene lost 0 bases, with 8 bases spanning the gap. Original handling: Scientists estimated how many nucleated cells there were by amplifying reference gene primers. TCRdb's table, derived via immunoSEQ multiplex PCR, lists solely in-frame clones and lacks some. The V and J calls and clone size come from that table; D and trimming were worked out from the DNA. This sample has about 200,000 clones, with roughly 80% found just once. Seattle's cohort entered during active infection and was followed longitudinally.

The TCR originated in a man between 60 and 70 years old with COVID-19, enrolled during active disease. V and J are TRBV27 and TRBJ1-5, with D perhaps matching TRBD1 (5 bases). Input material: peripheral blood. The chain's CDR3 is CASGGISNQPQHF. DNA of the CDR3: TGTGCCAGCGGGGGGATTAGCAATCAGCCCCAGCATTTT.